These T cell receptor beta chains were read from a single sample in a study of PD-1 blockade in mismatch repair-deficient tumors. This table comes from immunoSEQ multiplex PCR, and its TCRdb copy is limited to in-frame clones, with some not included. The sample consists of around 51,000 clones, 65% to 85% of them appearing once. Sequenced here: peripheral blood, sampled 20 weeks after starting pembrolizumab. The receptors derive from an adult with mismatch repair-deficient cancer. CDR3s include the opening cysteine and the closing phenylalanine or tryptophan. D genes are given only for firm matches. Clone sizes are given selectively: once, few, many, or a class where the clone is expanded.

TRBV6-4	TRBJ2-3	NA	NA	CASSDEATDTQYF	TGTGCCAGCAGTGATGAAGCGACAGATACGCAGTATTTT
TRBV4-1	TRBJ1-4	TRBD1	NA	CASSQPPGQGFEKLFF	TGCGCCAGCAGCCAGCCACCGGGACAGGGGTTTGAAAAACTGTTTTTT
TRBV25-1	TRBJ1-1	TRBD1	NA	CASSVPGQHTEAFF	TGTGCCAGCAGTGTTCCGGGACAGCACACTGAAGCTTTCTTT
TRBV15	TRBJ2-7	TRBD1	NA	CATSVDRVSYEQYF	TGTGCCACCAGCGTTGACAGGGTTTCCTACGAGCAGTACTTC
TRBV5-1	TRBJ2-1	NA	NA	CASSLSSNEQFF	TGCGCCAGCAGCTTGTCCAGCAATGAGCAGTTCTTC
TRBV11-2	TRBJ2-7	NA	NA	CASSETSGLGEQYF	TGTGCCAGCAGCGAGACTAGTGGGCTCGGTGAGCAGTACTTC
TRBV6-7	TRBJ1-2	TRBD1	NA	CASSYSIGDRATRLLSGYTF	TGTGCCAGCAGTTACTCCATCGGGGACAGGGCAACCCGTCTCCTTAGCGGCTACACCTTC
TRBV9	TRBJ1-5	NA	NA	CASSGEGDQPQHF	TGTGCCAGCAGCGGGGAGGGGGATCAGCCCCAGCATTTT
TRBV11-3	TRBJ2-2	TRBD1	NA	CASSPRQGWTGELFF	TGTGCCAGCAGCCCCCGACAGGGCTGGACCGGGGAGCTGTTTTTT
TRBV2	TRBJ2-6	NA	NA	CASSPRHSGANVLTF	TGTGCCAGCAGCCCCAGACACTCTGGGGCCAACGTCCTGACTTTC
TRBV4-1	TRBJ1-1	NA	NA	CASSQLRVNTEAFF	TGCGCCAGCAGCCAATTACGGGTGAACACTGAAGCTTTCTTT
TRBV7-9	TRBJ2-1	TRBD2	NA	CASPRGGRYNEQFF	TGTGCCAGCCCTCGGGGGGGCCGCTACAATGAGCAGTTCTTC
TRBV6-1	TRBJ2-7	TRBD1	NA	CASSPGQGSYEQYF	TGTGCCAGCAGTCCGGGACAGGGGAGTTACGAGCAGTACTTC
TRBV5-4	TRBJ2-3	TRBD2	NA	CASSLVASGLPGAQYF	TGTGCCAGCAGCTTGGTCGCTAGCGGGCTGCCGGGGGCGCAGTATTTT
TRBV27	TRBJ1-1	TRBD1	NA	CASSSEGGPDTEAFF	TGTGCCAGCAGTTCCGAAGGGGGCCCGGACACTGAAGCTTTCTTT
TRBV29-1	TRBJ2-1	TRBD2	once	CSVEATWGGDRNEQFF	TGCAGCGTTGAAGCCACCTGGGGAGGGGATCGCAATGAGCAGTTCTTC